This T cell receptor beta chain was captured by sequencing in a study of blood T cells in healthy people across ages (dated by TCRdb to the mid-2010s). Background for the entire study: Template switching captured roughly one uniquely barcoded TCR beta cDNA molecule per two T cells in model experiments. To avoid experimental bias, donors of different ages were spread randomly across the sequencing lanes. The study analyzed two additional independent replicas of 1 million unique cDNA reads from the same blood draw for two donors, one aged 18 to 30 and one aged 80 or older. To track age-related changes in TCR beta repertoire diversity, the study relied on deep sequencing normalized with unique cDNA molecular identifiers. The donors were divided into four age groups: young (average about 15 years), middle-aged (about 41), aged (approximately 59) and long-lived (82).

Donors were around 37 systemically healthy Caucasian individuals from Russia aged 6 to 90 years. Each donor gave about 10 milliliters of peripheral blood, drawn into EDTA-treated Vacutainer tubes. PBMCs were isolated by Ficoll-Paque density-gradient centrifugation, with at least 6 million obtained per sample. Trizol reagent was used to extract total RNA from the PBMCs, yielding at least 5.5 micrograms per sample. For every donor, flow cytometry on a PBMC aliquot measured the percentage of naive CD45RAhigh/CD27high T cells. About this clonotype: What this receptor recognizes is not known. No quality values exist for individual bases; no much larger clone is one base distant.

Overall study outcomes, separate from this receptor: Compared with the aged group, the long-lived group had more naive CD4+ T cells, fewer expanded clones and increased TCR diversity, a pattern suggesting age selection. As age increased, observed TCR beta diversity per million T cells dropped in a roughly linear way, and a significant reduction was already evident by age roughly 40. Because the CMV infection status of the donors was unknown, age-related changes in expanded clonotypes may potentially have been confounded. Estimates of total diversity from one million sequenced T cells were regarded as lower bounds and underestimates. Conclusive comparison of naive and antigen-experienced compartments was prevented by the profiling of bulk unsorted PBMCs. The percentage of naive T cells measured by flow cytometry correlated strongly with observed TCR beta diversity.

The library relied on 5' RACE. TCRdb lists the instrument as Illumina HiSeq 2500. The second PCR ran for roughly 7 to 12 cycles and used a J-beta primer mix along with a sample-barcoded 5' primer. A unique molecular identifier was introduced onto each TCR beta cDNA molecule by a template-switch 5' adaptor carrying 12 random nucleotides. Each sample yielded at least 2.5 million CDR3-containing paired-end reads. First-strand cDNA synthesis was performed from all RNA using the Mint cDNA synthesis kit, with priming by a TRBC-specific oligonucleotide. All cDNA was treated with uracil-DNA glycosylase and then went through a first 18-cycle PCR with the universal primers M1SS and BC2_uni_R. The source study handled its data this way. For normalization, 1 million high-quality reads, each with a distinct molecular identifier, were randomly selected from each sample. Instead of being binned into consensus sequences, reads that shared molecular identifiers were thrown out. CDR3 identification, clonotype clustering and error correction used MiTCR with a Q25 quality threshold and the strictest error-elimination algorithm. Lower-bound total TCR beta diversity was estimated with a nonparametric unseen species model using Euler transformation. TCRdb itself trimmed the public reads at Q25 with fastp, ran MiXCR and retained productive beta chains. Each entry merges the rows of one CDR3 protein and shows their most common DNA and genes. Clone size and V and J calls follow TCRdb, not the original study. The sample table lists 600,000 or so distinct CDR3 sequences, approximately 30% of them with a count of one. The ten largest clones capture approximately 15% of the sample.

V drops 4 bases and J drops 3 bases, leaving 9 bases in between. Per the germline V gene, SNHLY is the CDR1 and FYNNEI is the CDR2. The CDR3 contains 13 residues, cysteine and phenylalanine counted. CDR3 DNA is the only sequence kept; it has 39 bases, read in frame from the first base. The chain is made from TRBV2 and TRBJ1-1; the D segment could be TRBD1, given 5 matching bases. Material for sequencing was blood. The source is a woman of 80 years or more in good health. The CDR3 region has the sequence CASSVGADTEAFF. The DNA sequence follows: TGTGCCAGCAGTGTTGGGGCGGACACTGAAGCTTTCTTT.